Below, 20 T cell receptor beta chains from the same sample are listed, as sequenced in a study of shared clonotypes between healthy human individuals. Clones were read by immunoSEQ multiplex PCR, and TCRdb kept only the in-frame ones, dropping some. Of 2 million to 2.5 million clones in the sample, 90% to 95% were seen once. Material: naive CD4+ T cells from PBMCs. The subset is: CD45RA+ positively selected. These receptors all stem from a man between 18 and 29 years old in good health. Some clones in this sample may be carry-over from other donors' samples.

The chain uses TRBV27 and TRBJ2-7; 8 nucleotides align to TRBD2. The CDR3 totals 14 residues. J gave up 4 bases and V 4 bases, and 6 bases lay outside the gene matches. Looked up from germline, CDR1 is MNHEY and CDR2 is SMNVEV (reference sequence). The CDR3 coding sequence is TGTGCCAGCAGTTCGACTAGCGCCCGGTACGAGCAGTACTTC. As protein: CASSSTSARYEQYF.

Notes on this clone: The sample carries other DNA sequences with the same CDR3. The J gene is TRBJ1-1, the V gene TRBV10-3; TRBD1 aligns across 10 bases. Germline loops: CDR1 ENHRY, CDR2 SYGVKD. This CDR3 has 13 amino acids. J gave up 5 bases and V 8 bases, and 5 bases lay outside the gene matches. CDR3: CAIRGQGDTEAFF. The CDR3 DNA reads TGTGCCATCCGAGGACAGGGGGATACTGAAGCTTTCTTT.

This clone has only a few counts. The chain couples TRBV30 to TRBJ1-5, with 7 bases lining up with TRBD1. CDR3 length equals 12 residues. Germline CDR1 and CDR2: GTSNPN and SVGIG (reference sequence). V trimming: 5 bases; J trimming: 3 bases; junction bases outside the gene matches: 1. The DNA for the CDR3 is TGTGCCTGGGACAGGGACAATCAGCCCCAGCATTTT. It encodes CAWDRDNQPQHF.

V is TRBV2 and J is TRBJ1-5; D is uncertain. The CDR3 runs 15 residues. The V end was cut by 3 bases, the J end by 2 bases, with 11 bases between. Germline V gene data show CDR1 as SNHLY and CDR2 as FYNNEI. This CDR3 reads CASSEEGPGNQPQHF. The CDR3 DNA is TGTGCCAGCAGTGAGGAGGGTCCGGGCAATCAGCCCCAGCATTTT.

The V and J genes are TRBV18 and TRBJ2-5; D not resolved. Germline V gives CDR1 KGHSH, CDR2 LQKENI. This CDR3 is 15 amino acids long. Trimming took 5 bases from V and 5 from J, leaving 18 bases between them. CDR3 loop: CASSNSPESGETQYF. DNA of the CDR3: TGTGCCAGCTCAAACAGTCCGGAGTCCGGCGAGACCCAGTACTTC.

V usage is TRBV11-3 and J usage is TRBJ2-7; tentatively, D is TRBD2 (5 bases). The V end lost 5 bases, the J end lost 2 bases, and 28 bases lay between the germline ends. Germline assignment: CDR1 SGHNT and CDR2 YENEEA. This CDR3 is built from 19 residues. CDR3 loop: CASSPLPPYAEERPYEQYF. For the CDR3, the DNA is TGTGCCAGCAGCCCCCTCCCTCCCTACGCGGAGGAACGCCCCTACGAGCAGTACTTC.

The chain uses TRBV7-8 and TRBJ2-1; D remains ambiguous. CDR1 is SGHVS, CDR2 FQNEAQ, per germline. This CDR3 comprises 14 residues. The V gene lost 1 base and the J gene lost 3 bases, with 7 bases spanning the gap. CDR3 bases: TGTGCCAGCAGCTTAGAGTCAAACTACAATGAGCAGTTCTTC. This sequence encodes CASSLESNYNEQFF.

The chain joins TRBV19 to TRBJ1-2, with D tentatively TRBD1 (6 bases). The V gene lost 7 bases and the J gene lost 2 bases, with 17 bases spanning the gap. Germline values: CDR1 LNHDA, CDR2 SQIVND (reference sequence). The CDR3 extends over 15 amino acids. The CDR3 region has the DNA TGTGCCAGTACCCCGGGGCGGGGGCAAAACTATGGCTACACCTTC. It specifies CASTPGRGQNYGYTF.

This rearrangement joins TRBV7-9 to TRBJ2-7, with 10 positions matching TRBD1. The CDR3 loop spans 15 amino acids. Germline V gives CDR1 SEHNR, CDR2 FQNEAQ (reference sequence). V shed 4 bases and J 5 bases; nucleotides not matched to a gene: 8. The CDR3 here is CASSSRGQGFNEQYF. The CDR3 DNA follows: TGTGCCAGCAGCTCCCGGGGACAGGGGTTTAACGAGCAGTACTTC.

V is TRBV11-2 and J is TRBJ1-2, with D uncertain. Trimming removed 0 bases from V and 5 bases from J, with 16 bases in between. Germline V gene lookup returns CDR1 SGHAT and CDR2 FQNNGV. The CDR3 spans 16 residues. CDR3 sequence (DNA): TGTGCCAGCAGCTTAGATCTAAATCCGGGCTGGTATGGCTACACCTTC. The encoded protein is CASSLDLNPGWYGYTF.

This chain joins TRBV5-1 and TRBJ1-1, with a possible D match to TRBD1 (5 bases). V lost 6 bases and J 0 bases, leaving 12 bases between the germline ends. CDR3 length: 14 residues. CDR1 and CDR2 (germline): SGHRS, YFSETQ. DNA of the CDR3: TGCGCCAGCACCCGGGGCGGAATGAACACTGAAGCTTTCTTT. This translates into CASTRGGMNTEAFF.

In DNA form, the CDR3 reads TGTGCCAGCAGCTTAATAGCGGGAGGATTTGATGAGCAGTTCTTC. Protein product: CASSLIAGGFDEQFF. V and J are TRBV7-9 and TRBJ2-1; 10 bases line up with TRBD2. In germline, CDR1 is SEHNR, CDR2 FQNEAQ (reference sequence). CDR3 size: 15 residues. The V gene end was trimmed by 2 bases and the J gene end by 8 bases; junction bases not matched to a gene: 6. The full variable domain, rest sourced from reference TRBV7-9 and TRBJ2-1, is DTGVSQNPRHKITKRGQNVTFRCDPISEHNRLYWYRQTLGQGPEFLTYFQNEAQLEKSRLLSDRFSAERPKGSFSTLEIQRTEQGDSAMYLCASSLIAGGFDEQFFGPGTRLTVL.

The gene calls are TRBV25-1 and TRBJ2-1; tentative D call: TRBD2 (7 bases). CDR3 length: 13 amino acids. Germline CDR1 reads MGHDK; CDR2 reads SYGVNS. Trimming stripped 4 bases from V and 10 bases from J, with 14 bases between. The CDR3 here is CASSVAGAGEQFF. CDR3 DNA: TGTGCCAGCAGTGTGGCGGGGGCAGGAGAGCAGTTCTTC.

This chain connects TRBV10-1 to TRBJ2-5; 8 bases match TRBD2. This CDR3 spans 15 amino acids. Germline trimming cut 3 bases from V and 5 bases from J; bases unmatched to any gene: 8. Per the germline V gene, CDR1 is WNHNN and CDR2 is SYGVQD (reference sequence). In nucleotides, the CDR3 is TGCGCCAGCAGTGATTCTGGAGCGGGAGTGGAGACCCAGTACTTC. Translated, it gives CASSDSGAGVETQYF.

The CDR3 DNA reads TGCGCCAGCAGCTTAGGGACCCGGCAGTATGAGCAGTTCTTC. Its translation: CASSLGTRQYEQFF. The V gene is TRBV5-1, the J gene TRBJ2-1; possibly TRBD1 or TRBD2 for D (5 bases each). The CDR3 extends over 14 amino acids. With 2 bases removed from V and 8 bases from J, the gap between germline ends came to 14 bases. Germline V gives CDR1 SGHRS, CDR2 YFSETQ. Full variable domain (missing parts from reference TRBV5-1 and TRBJ2-1): KAGVTQTPRYLIKTRGQQVTLSCSPISGHRSVSWYQQTPGQGLQFLFEYFSETQRNKGNFPGRFSGRQFSNSRSEMNVSTLELGDSALYLCASSLGTRQYEQFFGPGTRLTVL.

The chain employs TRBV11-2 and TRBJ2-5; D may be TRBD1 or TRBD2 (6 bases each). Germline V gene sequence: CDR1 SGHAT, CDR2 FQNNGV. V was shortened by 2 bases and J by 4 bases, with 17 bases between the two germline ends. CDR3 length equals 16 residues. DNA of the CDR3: TGTGCCAGCAGCTTATCCGGGCCAAGGGGGGCAGAGACCCAGTACTTC. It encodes CASSLSGPRGAETQYF.

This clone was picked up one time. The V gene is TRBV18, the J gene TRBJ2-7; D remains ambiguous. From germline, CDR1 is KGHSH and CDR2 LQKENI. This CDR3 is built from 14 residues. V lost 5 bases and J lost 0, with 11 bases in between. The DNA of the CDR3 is TGTGCCAGCTCAGCGACCGGCAGCTCCTACGAGCAGTACTTC. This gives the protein CASSATGSSYEQYF.

In nucleotides, the CDR3 is TGTGCCAGCAGCGTTTCACAGGCTATCTCTGGAAACACCATATATTTT. It yields the protein CASSVSQAISGNTIYF. This rearrangement joins TRBV9 to TRBJ1-3, with D possibly being TRBD1 (5 bases). V was cut by 2 bases and J by 0 bases, with 12 bases left in between. This CDR3 spans 16 amino acids. CDR1 is SGDLS, CDR2 YYNGEE, per germline. Looking up the rest from reference TRBV9 and TRBJ1-3 gives the full variable domain: DSGVTQTPKHLITATGQRVTLRCSPRSGDLSVYWYQQSLDQGLQFLIQYYNGEERAKGNILERFSAQQFPDLHSELNLSSLELGDSALYFCASSVSQAISGNTIYFGEGSWLTVV.

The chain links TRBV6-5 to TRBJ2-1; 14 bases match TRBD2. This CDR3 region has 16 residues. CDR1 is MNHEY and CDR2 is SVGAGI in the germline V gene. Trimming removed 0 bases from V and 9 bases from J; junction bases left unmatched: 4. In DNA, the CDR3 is TGTGCCAGCAGTTACTCGTTGACTAGCGGGAGGGGTGAGCAGTTCTTC. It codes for CASSYSLTSGRGEQFF.

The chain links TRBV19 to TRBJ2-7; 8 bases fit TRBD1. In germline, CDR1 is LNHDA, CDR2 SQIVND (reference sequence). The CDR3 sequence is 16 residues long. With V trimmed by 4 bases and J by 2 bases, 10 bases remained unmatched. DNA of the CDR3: TGTGCCAGTAGTACTCCTCGGACAGGGACGACCTACGAGCAGTACTTC. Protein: CASSTPRTGTTYEQYF.